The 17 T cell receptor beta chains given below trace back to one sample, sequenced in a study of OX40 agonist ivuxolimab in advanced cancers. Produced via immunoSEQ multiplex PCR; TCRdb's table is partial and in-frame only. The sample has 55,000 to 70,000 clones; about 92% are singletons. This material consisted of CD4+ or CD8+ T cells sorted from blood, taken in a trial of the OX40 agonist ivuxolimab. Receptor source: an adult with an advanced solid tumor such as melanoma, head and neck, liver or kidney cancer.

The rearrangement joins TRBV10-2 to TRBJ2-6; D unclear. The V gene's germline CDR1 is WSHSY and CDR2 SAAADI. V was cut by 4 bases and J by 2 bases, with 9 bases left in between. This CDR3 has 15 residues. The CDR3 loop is CASSADPTGANVLTF. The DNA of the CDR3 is TGCGCCAGCAGTGCTGACCCTACTGGGGCCAACGTCCTGACTTTC.

The CDR3 DNA follows: TGTGCCAGCAGCCAAGGACAGGGGTCCTACAATGAGCAGTTCTTC. This codes for CASSQGQGSYNEQFF. The rearrangement uses TRBV6-1 and TRBJ2-1; TRBD1 aligns across 9 bases. The CDR3 extends over 15 amino acids. J was trimmed by 1 base and V by 6 bases; bases with no gene match: 4. Germline V gene sequence: CDR1 MNHNS, CDR2 SASEGT.

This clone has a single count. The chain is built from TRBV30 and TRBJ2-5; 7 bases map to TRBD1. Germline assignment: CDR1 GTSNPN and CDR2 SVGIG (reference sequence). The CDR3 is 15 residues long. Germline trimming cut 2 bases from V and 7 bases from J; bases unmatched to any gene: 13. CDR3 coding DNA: TGTGCCTGGAGTCTAGAAACGAGGGGGCACGGGACCCAGTACTTC. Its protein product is CAWSLETRGHGTQYF. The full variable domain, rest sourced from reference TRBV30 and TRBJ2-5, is SQTIHQWPATLVQPVGSPLSLECTVEGTSNPNLYWYRQAAGRGLQLLFYSVGIGQISSEVPQNLSASRPQDRQFILSSKKLLLSDSGFYLCAWSLETRGHGTQYFGPGTRLLVL.

In nucleotides, the CDR3 is TGTGCCACCAGCAGAGATCGAGGAATTTCGAACACTGAAGCTTTCTTT. It translates to CATSRDRGISNTEAFF. The chain joins TRBV15 to TRBJ1-1; D is unclear. Germline values: CDR1 LNHNV, CDR2 YYDKDF (reference sequence). The V end lost 0 bases, the J end lost 1 base, and 12 bases lay between the germline ends. The CDR3 has 16 amino acids.

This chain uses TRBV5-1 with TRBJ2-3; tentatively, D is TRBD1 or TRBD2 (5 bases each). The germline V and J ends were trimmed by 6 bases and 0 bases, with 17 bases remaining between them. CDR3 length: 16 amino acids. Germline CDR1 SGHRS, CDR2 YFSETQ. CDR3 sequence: CASTWPRDGSTDTQYF. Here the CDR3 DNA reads TGCGCCAGCACCTGGCCCCGGGACGGGAGCACAGATACGCAGTATTTT.

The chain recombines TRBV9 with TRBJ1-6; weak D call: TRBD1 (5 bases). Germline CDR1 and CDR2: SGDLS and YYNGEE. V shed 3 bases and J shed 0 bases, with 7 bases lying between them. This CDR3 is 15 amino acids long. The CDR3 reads CASSEGSSYNSPLHF. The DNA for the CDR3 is TGTGCCAGCAGCGAGGGGAGCTCCTATAATTCACCCCTCCACTTT.

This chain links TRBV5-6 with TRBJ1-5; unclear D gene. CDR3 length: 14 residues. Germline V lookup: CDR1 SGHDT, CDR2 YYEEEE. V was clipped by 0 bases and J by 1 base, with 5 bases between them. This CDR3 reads CASSLGLSNQPQHF. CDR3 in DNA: TGTGCCAGCAGCTTGGGGTTAAGCAATCAGCCCCAGCATTTT. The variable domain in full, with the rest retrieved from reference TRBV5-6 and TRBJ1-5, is DAGVTQSPTHLIKTRGQQVTLRCSPKSGHDTVSWYQQALGQGPQFIFQYYEEEERQRGNFPDRFSGHQFPNYSSELNVNALLLGDSALYLCASSLGLSNQPQHFGDGTRLSIL.

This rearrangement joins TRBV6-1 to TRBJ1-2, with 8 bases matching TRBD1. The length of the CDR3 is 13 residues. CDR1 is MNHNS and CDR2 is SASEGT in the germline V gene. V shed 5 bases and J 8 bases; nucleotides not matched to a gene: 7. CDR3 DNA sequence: TGTGCCAGCAGTCTGGACAGGGTGGGAGGCTACACCTTC. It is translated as CASSLDRVGGYTF.

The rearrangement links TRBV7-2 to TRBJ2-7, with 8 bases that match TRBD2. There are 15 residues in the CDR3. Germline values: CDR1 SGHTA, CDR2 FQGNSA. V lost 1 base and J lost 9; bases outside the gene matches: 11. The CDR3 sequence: CASSLDGGGRQGQYF. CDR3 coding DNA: TGTGCCAGCAGCTTAGATGGCGGGGGGCGCCAGGGGCAGTACTTC.

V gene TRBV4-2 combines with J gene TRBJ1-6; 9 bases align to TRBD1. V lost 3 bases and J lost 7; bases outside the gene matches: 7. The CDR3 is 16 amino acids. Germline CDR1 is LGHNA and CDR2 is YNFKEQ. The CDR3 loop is CASSQAQGARNSPLHF. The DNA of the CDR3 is TGTGCCAGCAGCCAGGCACAGGGGGCGCGGAATTCACCCCTCCACTTT.

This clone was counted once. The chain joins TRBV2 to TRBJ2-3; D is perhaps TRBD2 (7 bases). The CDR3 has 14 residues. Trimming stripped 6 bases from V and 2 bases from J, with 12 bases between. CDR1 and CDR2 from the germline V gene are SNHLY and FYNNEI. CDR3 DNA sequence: TGTGCCAGCAGGGGGGGGGCCCACACAGATACGCAGTATTTT. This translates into CASRGGAHTDTQYF.

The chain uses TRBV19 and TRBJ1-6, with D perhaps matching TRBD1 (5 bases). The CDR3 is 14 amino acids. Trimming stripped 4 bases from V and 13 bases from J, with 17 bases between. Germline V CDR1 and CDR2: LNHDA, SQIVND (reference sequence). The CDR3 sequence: CASSTTDSGVPLHF. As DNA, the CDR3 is TGTGCCAGTAGTACCACCGACAGCGGCGTGCCCCTCCACTTT. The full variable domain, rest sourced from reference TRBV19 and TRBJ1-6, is DGGITQSPKYLFRKEGQNVTLSCEQNLNHDAMYWYRQDPGQGLRLIYYSQIVNDFQKGDIAEGYSVSREKKESFPLTVTSAQKNPTAFYLCASSTTDSGVPLHFGNGTRLTVT.

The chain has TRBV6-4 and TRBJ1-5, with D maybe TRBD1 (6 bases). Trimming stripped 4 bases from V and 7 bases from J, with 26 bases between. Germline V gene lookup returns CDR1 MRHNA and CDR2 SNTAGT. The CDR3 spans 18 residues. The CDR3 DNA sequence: TGTGCCAGCAGTGTTGTTTTGAGGGGGGGAACGAAAAGACAGCCCCAGCATTTT. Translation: CASSVVLRGGTKRQPQHF.

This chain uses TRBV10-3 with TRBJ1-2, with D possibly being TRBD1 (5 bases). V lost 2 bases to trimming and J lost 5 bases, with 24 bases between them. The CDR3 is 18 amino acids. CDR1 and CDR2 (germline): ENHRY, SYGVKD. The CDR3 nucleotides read TGTGCCATCAGTGAGCAAGACAGTGTCGATCAAGCCCGATATGGCTACACCTTC. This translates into CAISEQDSVDQARYGYTF.

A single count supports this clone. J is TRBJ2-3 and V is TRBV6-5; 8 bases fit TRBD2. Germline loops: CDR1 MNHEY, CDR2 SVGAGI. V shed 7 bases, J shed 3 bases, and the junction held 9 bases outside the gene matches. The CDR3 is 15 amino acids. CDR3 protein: CASKPAGGRTDTQYF. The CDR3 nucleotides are TGTGCCAGCAAGCCGGCGGGGGGTAGGACAGATACGCAGTATTTT.

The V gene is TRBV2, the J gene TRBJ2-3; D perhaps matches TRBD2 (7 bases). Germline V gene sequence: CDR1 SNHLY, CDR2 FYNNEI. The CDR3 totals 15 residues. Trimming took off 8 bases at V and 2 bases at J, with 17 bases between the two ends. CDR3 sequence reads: CASLRAGATTDTQYF. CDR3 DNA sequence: TGTGCCAGCCTCCGGGCGGGGGCGACCACAGATACGCAGTATTTT.

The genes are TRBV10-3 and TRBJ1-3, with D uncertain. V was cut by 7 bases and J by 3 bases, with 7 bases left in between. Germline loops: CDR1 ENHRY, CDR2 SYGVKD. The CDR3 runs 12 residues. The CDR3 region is CAITGGGNTIYF. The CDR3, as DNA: TGTGCCATCACAGGAGGTGGAAACACCATATATTTT.